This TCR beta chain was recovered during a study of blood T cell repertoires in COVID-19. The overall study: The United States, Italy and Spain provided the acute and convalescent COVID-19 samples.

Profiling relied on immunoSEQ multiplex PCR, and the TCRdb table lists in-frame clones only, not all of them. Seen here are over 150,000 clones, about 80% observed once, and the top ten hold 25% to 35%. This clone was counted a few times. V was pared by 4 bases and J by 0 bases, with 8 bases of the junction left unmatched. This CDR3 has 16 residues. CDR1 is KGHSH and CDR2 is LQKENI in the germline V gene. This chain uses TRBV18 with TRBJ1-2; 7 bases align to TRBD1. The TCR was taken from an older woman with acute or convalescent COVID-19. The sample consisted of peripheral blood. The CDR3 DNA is TGTGCCAGCTCACTGGCAAGTCAGGGGGCTAACTATGGCTACACCTTC. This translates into CASSLASQGANYGYTF.